This TCR beta chain is from a study of persistence of HIV-infected CD4 T cells. Study outcomes and limitations: Degenerate expanded CDR3beta sequences were enriched among CMV- and Gag-responding cells.

The stimulus was lysate of CMV-infected fibroblasts, 9 to 10 ug/mL. Sorted nonresponding memory CD4+ T cells were CD40L-negative, CD69-negative, CD45RO-high. Points on this clone: Its antigen is not known.

The immunoSEQ assay was version 4, run in survey mode. The method was immunoSEQ multiplex PCR; TCRdb's version includes in-frame clones alone and lacks a portion of them. There are tens of thousands of clones in the sample; about 80% occur only once, and approximately 6.5% lies in the top ten. Specimen: CD4+ T cells sorted from PBMCs after approximately 19-hour stimulation, collected from a patient who received antiretroviral therapy. The source of this sequence is an adult woman with HIV who was CMV-seropositive.

The chain's CDR3 is CASSQAGTGPYGYTF. CDR3 sequence (DNA): TGCGCCAGCAGCCAGGCGGGGACGGGTCCGTATGGCTACACCTTC. This sequence joins TRBV4-1 and TRBJ1-2; the D gene is possibly TRBD1 (5 bases). From germline, CDR1 is MGHRA and CDR2 YSYEKL. This CDR3 comprises 15 residues. With 3 bases removed from V and 5 bases from J, the gap between germline ends came to 16 bases.